A single sample is the source of the 16 T cell receptor beta chains below, sequenced in a study of CD8+CD57+ T cells in acquired aplastic anemia. Using genomic DNA as the template, TCR beta VDJ and CDR3 profiling was carried out. MiXCR, run by TCRdb on the reads, gives a single entry per CDR3 protein. The repertoire includes approximately 170,000 distinct CDR3 sequences, 55% to 75% of them detected once, and 45% sits in the top ten. Sequenced input: sorted CD4+, CD8+, or CD8+CD57+ T cells (not recorded which) from PBMCs. Receptors were obtained from a human donor in good health.

This clonotype was detected many times. The chain couples TRBV6-5 to TRBJ2-1; 10 positions agree with TRBD2. With 2 bases clipped from V and 7 bases from J, the junction kept 5 bases outside the gene matches. The CDR3 is 15 amino acids. Looked up from germline, CDR1 is MNHEY and CDR2 is SVGAGI. The DNA for the CDR3 is TGTGCCAGCAGTTACGGCGGACTAGCGGAAAATGAGCAGTTCTTC. It specifies CASSYGGLAENEQFF.

This clonotype was counted a few times. The rearrangement joins TRBV7-2 to TRBJ2-1; no clear D. The CDR3 runs to 12 residues. Trimming pared 5 bases from V and 10 bases from J, leaving 12 bases between. CDR1 and CDR2 (germline): SGHTA, FQGNSA. CDR3 region: CASSVNGLEQFF. The CDR3 DNA reads TGTGCCAGCAGCGTAAACGGCCTAGAGCAGTTCTTC.

This clonotype showed up just a few times. The gene calls are TRBV7-2 and TRBJ2-3; D remains ambiguous. The germline V gene encodes CDR1 SGHTA and CDR2 FQGNSA. There are 14 residues in the CDR3. V was pared by 3 bases and J by 5 bases, with 12 bases between. In DNA form, the CDR3 reads TGTGCCAGCAGCTTTGTCCCAGGCGGAGATACGCAGTATTTT. Protein product: CASSFVPGGDTQYF. Supplemented by reference TRBV7-2 and TRBJ2-3, the full variable domain reads GAGVSQSPSNKVTEKGKDVELRCDPISGHTALYWYRQSLGQGLEFLIYFQGNSAPDKSGLPSDRFSAERTGGSVSTLTIQRTQQEDSAVYLCASSFVPGGDTQYFGPGTRLTVL.

In its sample, this clonotype was seen once. The chain carries TRBV7-9 and TRBJ2-5, with 9 bases identical to TRBD1. This CDR3 has 16 amino acids. V trimming: 5 bases; J trimming: 5 bases; junction bases outside the gene matches: 12. Germline V CDR1 and CDR2: SEHNR, FQNEAQ (reference sequence). CDR3: CASSAEQGAPVETQYF. DNA for the CDR3: TGTGCCAGCAGCGCGGAACAGGGGGCGCCGGTTGAGACCCAGTACTTC. The whole variable domain, remainder taken from reference TRBV7-9 and TRBJ2-5, is DTGVSQNPRHKITKRGQNVTFRCDPISEHNRLYWYRQTLGQGPEFLTYFQNEAQLEKSRLLSDRFSAERPKGSFSTLEIQRTEQGDSAMYLCASSAEQGAPVETQYFGPGTRLLVL.

This clonotype has more than one count but fewer than ten. The V and J genes are TRBV7-6 and TRBJ2-5; D tentatively reads TRBD1 or TRBD2 (6 bases each). The V gene lost 3 bases and the J gene lost 5 bases, with 19 bases spanning the gap. This CDR3 contains 16 residues. Germline CDR1 and CDR2: SGHVS and FNYEAQ. DNA for the CDR3: TGTGCCAGCAGCTTCTCTCTCGGGGGCCGGCGGGAGACCCAGTACTTC. Translated, it gives CASSFSLGGRRETQYF. Together with reference TRBV7-6 and TRBJ2-5, the CDR3 gives the full variable domain: GAGVSQSPRYKVTKRGQDVALRCDPISGHVSLYWYRQALGQGPEFLTYFNYEAQQDKSGLPNDRFSAERPEGSISTLTIQRTEQRDSAMYRCASSFSLGGRRETQYFGPGTRLLVL.

The chain carries TRBV19 and TRBJ1-1; D is possibly TRBD1 (5 bases). This CDR3 has 16 amino acids. V was cut by 6 bases and J by 0 bases, with 17 bases left in between. Germline lookup yields CDR1 LNHDA and CDR2 SQIVND (reference sequence). The CDR3 is CASSHSGTGLNTEAFF. As DNA, the CDR3 is TGTGCCAGTAGCCATAGCGGGACGGGCCTGAACACTGAAGCTTTCTTT.

This clonotype appeared once. This chain links TRBV19 with TRBJ2-1, with D unclear. Between the trimmed V and J ends, which lost 3 bases and 6 bases, there was a span of 12 bases. The CDR3 is 14 residues long. Germline V gene data show CDR1 as LNHDA and CDR2 as SQIVND (reference sequence). The CDR3 here is CASSISTGTNEQFF. The DNA for the CDR3 is TGTGCCAGTAGTATCTCGACTGGTACCAATGAGCAGTTCTTC.

Worth noting for this clonotype: One end of the junction fails to match germline, which may point to a read error. The chain recombines TRBV27 with TRBJ1-2, with 8 nucleotides matching TRBD1. The length of the CDR3 is 15 residues. The germline V gene has CDR1 MNHEY and CDR2 SMNVEV (reference sequence). The CDR3 nucleotides are TGTGCCAGCGGTTTACGGGCAGGGGGCCGCTATGGCTACACCTTC. It yields the protein CASGLRAGGRYGYTF.

In nucleotides, the CDR3 is TGTGCCAGCAGTGAAGGTCAGGGGGCTGGAAACACCATATATTTT. Translating gives CASSEGQGAGNTIYF. V and J are TRBV25-1 and TRBJ1-3; TRBD1 aligns across 7 bases. This CDR3 is 15 amino acids long. V was pared by 2 bases and J by 2 bases, with 3 bases of the junction left unmatched. The germline V gene has CDR1 MGHDK and CDR2 SYGVNS.

The DNA for the CDR3 is TGTGCCAGCAGCGTAGCTTTTGGACAAACTTACGAGCAGTACTTC. This translates into CASSVAFGQTYEQYF. This chain links TRBV9 with TRBJ2-7; D may be TRBD1 (5 bases). The germline V and J ends were trimmed by 0 bases and 4 bases, with 14 bases remaining between them. This CDR3 contains 15 residues. In germline, CDR1 is SGDLS, CDR2 YYNGEE.

This clonotype was counted many times. The gene calls are TRBV14 and TRBJ2-3, with 7 bases aligning to TRBD2. V shed 5 bases, J shed 2 bases, and the junction held 7 bases outside the gene matches. From germline, CDR1 is SGHDN and CDR2 FVKESK. The CDR3 length is 15 residues. The CDR3 here is CASSFTSADTDTQYF. The CDR3 DNA sequence: TGTGCCAGCAGCTTCACTAGCGCCGACACAGATACGCAGTATTTT.

The CDR3 reads CSARDGRDTQYF. The CDR3 DNA is TGCAGTGCTAGGGACGGCAGAGATACGCAGTATTTT. J is TRBJ2-3 and V is TRBV20-1; no clear D. With 3 bases removed from V and 5 bases from J, the gap between germline ends came to 9 bases. The CDR3 consists of 12 residues. CDR1 and CDR2 from the germline V gene are DFQATT and SNEGSKA (reference sequence).

The V and J genes are TRBV14 and TRBJ1-1; D gene unclear. This CDR3 is built from 14 residues. From germline, CDR1 is SGHDN and CDR2 FVKESK. V was clipped by 4 bases and J by 0 bases, with 9 bases between them. The CDR3 nucleotides read TGTGCCAGCAGCCCGAGACTGGTGAACACTGAAGCTTTCTTT. Translating gives CASSPRLVNTEAFF.

In its sample, this clonotype was seen many times. CDR3 DNA sequence: TGTGCCAGCAGCTTGGGACTAGCGGCATACAATGAGCAGTTCTTC. This codes for CASSLGLAAYNEQFF. The chain recombines TRBV7-3 with TRBJ2-1; 11 nucleotides match TRBD2. Per the germline V gene, CDR1 is SGHTA and CDR2 is FQGTGA. The CDR3 covers 15 residues. V trimming: 3 bases; J trimming: 4 bases; junction bases outside the gene matches: 2.

This clonotype was counted at least ten times. The chain carries TRBV9 and TRBJ2-7, with TRBD1 as a possible D gene (6 bases). Germline-derived CDR1 and CDR2 are SGDLS and YYNGEE. The CDR3 is 14 residues long. Trimming took 3 bases from V and 1 from J, leaving 11 bases between them. Here the CDR3 reads CASSAGAGSYEQYF. In nucleotides, the CDR3 is TGTGCCAGCAGCGCAGGGGCAGGGTCCTACGAGCAGTACTTC.

This clonotype showed up just once. This chain joins TRBV7-8 and TRBJ1-4; D is unresolved. Germline loops: CDR1 SGHVS, CDR2 FQNEAQ. V lost 5 bases and J lost 0, with 13 bases in between. The CDR3 totals 16 residues. As DNA, the CDR3 is TGTGCCAGCAGCAAGTTTTCGGCTGCAACTAATGAAAAACTGTTTTTT. This sequence encodes CASSKFSAATNEKLFF.